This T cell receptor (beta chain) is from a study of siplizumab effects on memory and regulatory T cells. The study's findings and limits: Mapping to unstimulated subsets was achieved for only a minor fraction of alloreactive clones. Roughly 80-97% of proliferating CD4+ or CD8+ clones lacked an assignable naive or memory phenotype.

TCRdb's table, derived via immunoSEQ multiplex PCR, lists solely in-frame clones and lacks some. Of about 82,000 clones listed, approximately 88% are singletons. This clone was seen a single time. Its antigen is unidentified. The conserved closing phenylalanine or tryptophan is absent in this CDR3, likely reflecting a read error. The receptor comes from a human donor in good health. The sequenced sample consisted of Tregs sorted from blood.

CDR3 sequence: CASSLYRPGLGQGQQYL. The CDR3 DNA sequence: TGTGCCAGCAGTTTATACCGTCCGGGACTCGGCCAGGGTCAGCAGTACCTC. The chain couples TRBV27 to TRBJ2-7; perhaps TRBD2 as D (6 bases). The V gene lost 1 base and the J gene lost 8 bases, with 24 bases spanning the gap. From germline, CDR1 is MNHEY and CDR2 SMNVEV (reference sequence). This CDR3 has 17 residues.